Below are 24 T cell receptor beta chains sequenced from a single sample in a study of blood T cell repertoires in COVID-19. Sequenced by immunoSEQ multiplex PCR; TCRdb stores in-frame clones only, minus some. The profile covers 67,000 or so clones, with roughly 80% appearing a single time and 28% taken by the ten largest. Sequenced: peripheral blood. These receptor sequences come from a man between 65 and 85 years old with acute or convalescent COVID-19.

This clone was counted a few times. This chain links TRBV15 with TRBJ1-5; D is perhaps TRBD1 (6 bases). Trimming took 4 bases from V and 5 from J, leaving 12 bases between them. Germline loops: CDR1 LNHNV, CDR2 YYDKDF (reference sequence). The CDR3 runs to 14 residues. The CDR3 DNA is TGTGCCACCAGCAAAGACAGGTCGGATCAGCCCCAGCATTTT. It is translated as CATSKDRSDQPQHF. Full variable domain (missing parts from reference TRBV15 and TRBJ1-5): DAMVIQNPRYQVTQFGKPVTLSCSQTLNHNVMYWYQQKSSQAPKLLFHYYDKDFNNEADTPDNFQSRRPNTSFCFLDIRSPGLGDTAMYLCATSKDRSDQPQHFGDGTRLSIL.

The genes are TRBV28 and TRBJ2-3, with D tentatively TRBD2 (6 bases). The length of the CDR3 is 13 residues. Trimming pared 10 bases from V and 5 bases from J, leaving 16 bases between. Germline-derived CDR1 and CDR2 are MDHEN and SYDVKM. The CDR3 DNA follows: TGTGCCACAAGGAGGGAGCAAGTAGATACGCAGTATTTT. Translating gives CATRREQVDTQYF.

This clone was seen only once. The chain couples TRBV19 to TRBJ2-7; D possibly corresponds to TRBD1 (6 bases). The CDR3 length is 15 residues. V dropped 1 base and J dropped 3 bases, with 13 bases sitting between them. Germline assignment: CDR1 LNHDA and CDR2 SQIVND (reference sequence). CDR3 amino acids: CASSIVSGHSYEQYF. CDR3 bases: TGTGCCAGTAGTATAGTATCGGGACATAGCTACGAGCAGTACTTC.

The V call is TRBV9, the J call TRBJ2-5, with D maybe TRBD2 (7 bases). The CDR3 loop spans 16 amino acids. Per the germline V gene, CDR1 is SGDLS and CDR2 is YYNGEE. Between the trimmed V and J ends, which lost 0 bases and 1 base, there was a span of 13 bases. The CDR3 spells CASSVGGGHSQETQYF. CDR3 DNA: TGTGCCAGCAGCGTAGGGGGGGGACACTCCCAAGAGACCCAGTACTTC.

The chain recombines TRBV18 with TRBJ1-3; tentative D call: TRBD1 (5 bases). The CDR3 extends over 15 amino acids. Trimming pared 0 bases from V and 3 bases from J, leaving 9 bases between. CDR1 is KGHSH and CDR2 is LQKENI in the germline V gene. The CDR3 protein is CASSPPGAIGNTIYF. As DNA, the CDR3 is TGTGCCAGCTCACCACCAGGGGCCATTGGAAACACCATATATTTT.

The DNA of the CDR3 is TGTGCCAGCAGTAGAGACAGGGGAGGGATGGATCAGCCCCAGCATTTT. Translated, it gives CASSRDRGGMDQPQHF. This chain uses TRBV5-8 with TRBJ1-5; 8 nucleotides match TRBD1. The CDR3 is 16 residues long. V shed 5 bases, J shed 5 bases, and the junction held 12 bases outside the gene matches. Germline CDR1 and CDR2: SGHTS and YDEGEE.

The chain links TRBV18 to TRBJ1-1; tentatively, D is TRBD1 (5 bases). Per germline, CDR1 KGHSH and CDR2 LQKENI. The CDR3 contains 12 residues. V dropped 3 bases and J dropped 8 bases, with 10 bases sitting between them. CDR3 amino acids: CASSPVTGEAFF. DNA for the CDR3: TGTGCCAGCTCACCGGTAACAGGAGAAGCTTTCTTT.

J is TRBJ2-7 and V is TRBV29-1, with 7 bases fitting TRBD1. CDR3 size: 13 residues. Germline loops: CDR1 SQVTM, CDR2 ANQGSEA. Trimming took 6 bases from V and 6 from J; bases not matched to a gene: 11. Written as DNA, the CDR3 is TGCAGCGTGTCGACAGGGACCCTCGGCGAGCAGTACTTC. Encoded protein: CSVSTGTLGEQYF.

The J gene is TRBJ1-1, the V gene TRBV20-1; D unclear. This CDR3 comprises 14 residues. Germline CDR1 is DFQATT and CDR2 is SNEGSKA (reference sequence). Trimming cost V 3 bases and J 4 bases, with 15 bases left between them. This CDR3 is CSASANRPTTEAFF. The CDR3 DNA is TGCAGTGCTAGTGCGAACAGACCGACCACTGAAGCTTTCTTT.

The chain uses TRBV9 and TRBJ1-1; D ambiguous. V was trimmed by 3 bases and J by 4 bases, leaving 16 bases between them. From germline, CDR1 is SGDLS and CDR2 YYNGEE. The CDR3 contains 15 residues. This CDR3 reads CASSGRTGGGTEAFF. The DNA for the CDR3 is TGTGCCAGCAGCGGACGGACGGGAGGTGGCACTGAAGCTTTCTTT.

There are a few counts of this clone. This chain uses TRBV5-1 with TRBJ1-1, with TRBD1 matching over 7 bases. This CDR3 is built from 15 residues. The germline CDR1 and CDR2 sequences are SGHRS and YFSETQ. The V segment lost 5 bases and the J segment 1 base; nucleotides outside the gene matches: 8. CDR3 protein: CASSYPTGRNTEAFF. In DNA, the CDR3 is TGCGCCAGCAGTTACCCGACAGGGCGGAACACTGAAGCTTTCTTT.

V is TRBV6-2 or TRBV6-3 and J is TRBJ2-5, with D maybe TRBD2 (7 bases). This CDR3 region has 17 residues. V lost 4 bases and J 4 bases, leaving 22 bases between the germline ends. Looked up from germline, CDR1 is MNHEY and CDR2 is SVGEGT. CDR3 protein: CASSLRPLRGRGETQYF. The CDR3 DNA sequence: TGTGCCAGCAGTTTGCGCCCCCTTAGGGGGAGGGGAGAGACCCAGTACTTC.

The chain combines TRBV29-1 with TRBJ1-1; TRBD1 agrees at 7 bases. This CDR3 has 13 amino acids. Unmatched junction bases numbered 8, after V lost 6 bases and J lost 4 bases. The germline CDR1 and CDR2 sequences are SQVTM and ANQGSEA. CDR3 in DNA: TGCAGCGTCCTTAGGGGGCAGAGCACTGAAGCTTTCTTT. Its protein is CSVLRGQSTEAFF.

This clone occurred once. This chain joins TRBV7-3 and TRBJ2-2; 7 bases match TRBD1. Trimming cost V 5 bases and J 6 bases; bases outside gene matches: 6. The CDR3 totals 14 residues. Germline lookup yields CDR1 SGHTA and CDR2 FQGTGA. CDR3 residues: CASSLDRVSGELFF. CDR3 in DNA: TGTGCCAGCAGCCTTGACAGGGTCTCCGGGGAGCTGTTTTTT. The whole variable domain, filled in from reference TRBV7-3 and TRBJ2-2, reads GAGVSQTPSNKVTEKGKYVELRCDPISGHTALYWYRQSLGQGPEFLIYFQGTGAADDSGLPNDRFFAVRPEGSVSTLKIQRTERGDSAVYLCASSLDRVSGELFFGEGSRLTVL.

DNA of the CDR3: TGTGCCATCAGTGTCCCTAGCGGGAGTGGAAATGAGCAGTTCTTC. Translated: CAISVPSGSGNEQFF. The J gene is TRBJ2-1, the V gene TRBV10-3; 10 bases are shared with TRBD2. The trim removed 4 bases at V and 7 bases at J, leaving 7 bases unmatched. This CDR3 is built from 15 residues. In germline, CDR1 is ENHRY, CDR2 SYGVKD.

This chain joins TRBV4-3 and TRBJ2-1; D gene ambiguous. Deletions cut 2 bases from V and 11 bases from J, with 10 bases between. Germline V gene sequence: CDR1 LGHNA, CDR2 YSLEER. The CDR3 runs 12 residues. Here the CDR3 reads CASSQFGLQQFF. The CDR3 nucleotides are TGCGCCAGCAGCCAATTCGGTCTCCAGCAGTTCTTC.

This clone came up once. The chain has TRBV19 and TRBJ2-5, with 7 nucleotides matching TRBD1. The CDR3 extends over 15 amino acids. V shed 6 bases, J shed 5 bases, and the junction held 12 bases outside the gene matches. Germline lookup yields CDR1 LNHDA and CDR2 SQIVND (reference sequence). CDR3 DNA: TGTGCCAGTAGAGAGTCCGGGACAGCAGGGGAGACCCAGTACTTC. Amino acid sequence: CASRESGTAGETQYF.

V and J are TRBV7-3 and TRBJ1-2; the D gene is possibly TRBD1 (5 bases). Germline CDR1 and CDR2: SGHTA and FQGTGA. This CDR3 is 17 amino acids long. Trimming removed 3 bases from V and 0 bases from J, with 17 bases in between. The CDR3 loop is CASSFKGQGRTNYGYTF. CDR3 bases: TGTGCCAGCAGCTTTAAGGGGCAGGGAAGGACTAACTATGGCTACACCTTC.

This clone came up once. The genes are TRBV5-1 and TRBJ2-5; TRBD1 matches 7 bases. J was trimmed by 3 bases and V by 4 bases; bases with no gene match: 3. Germline V lookup: CDR1 SGHRS, CDR2 YFSETQ. This CDR3 is 13 amino acids long. CDR3 amino acids: CASSLGTEETQYF. CDR3 coding DNA: TGCGCCAGCAGCCTCGGGACAGAAGAGACCCAGTACTTC.

The V call is TRBV28, the J call TRBJ1-4, with D possibly being TRBD1 (6 bases). The germline V gene has CDR1 MDHEN and CDR2 SYDVKM. This CDR3 region has 13 residues. Trimming took off 7 bases at V and 15 bases at J, with 21 bases between the two ends. The CDR3 loop reads CASTSGGQEDLFF. The CDR3 nucleotides are TGTGCCAGCACCTCGGGGGGGCAAGAGGATTTGTTTTTT.

The count of this clone is one. The chain links TRBV5-1 to TRBJ2-5, with 7 bases fitting TRBD1. V was pared by 4 bases and J by 5 bases, with 8 bases of the junction left unmatched. The CDR3 extends over 14 amino acids. Germline V gives CDR1 SGHRS, CDR2 YFSETQ. The CDR3 DNA reads TGCGCCAGCAGCCCGCGACAGGGCGGGGAGACCCAGTACTTC. This encodes CASSPRQGGETQYF. The complete variable domain, with remaining parts taken from reference TRBV5-1 and TRBJ2-5, reads KAGVTQTPRYLIKTRGQQVTLSCSPISGHRSVSWYQQTPGQGLQFLFEYFSETQRNKGNFPGRFSGRQFSNSRSEMNVSTLELGDSALYLCASSPRQGGETQYFGPGTRLLVL.

The CDR3 loop reads CASSPGQVKEETQYF. Written as DNA, the CDR3 is TGTGCCAGCAGCCCCGGACAGGTGAAAGAGGAGACCCAGTACTTC. This sequence joins TRBV5-6 and TRBJ2-5; TRBD1 matches 7 bases. This CDR3 spans 15 amino acids. Germline CDR1 SGHDT, CDR2 YYEEEE. V trimming: 4 bases; J trimming: 5 bases; junction bases outside the gene matches: 11.

The CDR3 region is CASRKATGYEQYF. CDR3 bases: TGTGCCAGCAGGAAGGCTACAGGTTACGAGCAGTACTTC. The genes are TRBV5-6 and TRBJ2-7; a possible D gene is TRBD1 (5 bases). CDR1 is SGHDT, CDR2 YYEEEE, per germline. The length of the CDR3 is 13 residues. With 5 bases removed from V and 4 bases from J, the gap between germline ends came to 13 bases.

A few counts support this clone. The chain employs TRBV3-1 (or the pseudogene TRBV3-2) and TRBJ2-1, with TRBD2 identical over 7 bases. V shed 1 base, J shed 8 bases, and the junction held 8 bases outside the gene matches. Germline V lookup: CDR1 LGHDT, CDR2 YNNKEL (reference sequence). The CDR3 has 15 amino acids. The DNA of the CDR3 is TGTGCCAGCAGCCAAGGGACTAGATATCTCGATGAGCAGTTCTTC. Translated: CASSQGTRYLDEQFF.